This section outlines one TCR beta chain sequence together with its context. The record originates from a study of CD8 T cells in Susac syndrome. After extraction with the RNeasy kit, roughly 0.5 to 1 ug of the RNA was reverse transcribed using random hexamers. MiXCR, run by TCRdb on the immunoSEQ multiplex PCR reads, gives a single entry per CDR3 protein. There are about 70,000 distinct CDR3 sequences in the sample; 85% to 95% occur only once, and 0.2% to 0.25% lies in the top ten. Between the trimmed V and J ends, which lost 0 bases and 1 base, there was a span of 10 bases. Germline lookup yields CDR1 SGHRS and CDR2 YFSETQ. The CDR3 spans 15 residues. TCR beta sequences were obtained from blood CD8+ and CD4+ T cells. Negative isolation was used for CD8+ and CD4+ T cells and FACS enrichment for TEMRA cells.

V is TRBV5-1 and J is TRBJ1-1, with D possibly matching TRBD1 (5 bases). This receptor was taken from a human donor in good health. The specimen sequenced was CD8+ T cells from PBMCs. As DNA, the CDR3 is TGCGCCAGCAGCTTGGTTCCGGGACCGAACACTGAAGCTTTCTTT. Protein product: CASSLVPGPNTEAFF.